The T cell receptor (beta chain) under discussion was sequenced for a study of cytomegalovirus exposure and HLA in healthy donors. Background on the study: An earlier analysis found around 100 million unique TCR beta sequences from 150 million to 200 million T cells.

Findings and caveats of the study: Presence/absence analyses treated sequencing depth as roughly uniform across donors. Links to common viral pathogens appeared, in a later analysis, for several of the most significant clusters.

The CDR3 consists of 17 residues. The trim removed 2 bases at V and 7 bases at J, leaving 7 bases unmatched. Germline-derived CDR1 and CDR2 are SGHTA and FQGTGA. 60 Vbeta and 13 Jbeta primers were used in PCR. Libraries were prepared by immunoSEQ multiplex PCR; TCRdb keeps only in-frame clonotypes and omits some of them. Of approximately 240,000 clones listed, over 80% are singletons. Concerning this clone: Its cognate antigen is unknown.

The chain is built from TRBV7-3 and TRBJ2-2, with 13 bases aligning to TRBD2. Material for sequencing was PBMCs. The TCR was taken from a middle-aged woman in good health and CMV-seropositive. As DNA, the CDR3 is TGTGCCAGCAGCTTACGAGGGCGGACTAGCGGGAGCGGGGAGCTGTTTTTT. Translated: CASSLRGRTSGSGELFF.